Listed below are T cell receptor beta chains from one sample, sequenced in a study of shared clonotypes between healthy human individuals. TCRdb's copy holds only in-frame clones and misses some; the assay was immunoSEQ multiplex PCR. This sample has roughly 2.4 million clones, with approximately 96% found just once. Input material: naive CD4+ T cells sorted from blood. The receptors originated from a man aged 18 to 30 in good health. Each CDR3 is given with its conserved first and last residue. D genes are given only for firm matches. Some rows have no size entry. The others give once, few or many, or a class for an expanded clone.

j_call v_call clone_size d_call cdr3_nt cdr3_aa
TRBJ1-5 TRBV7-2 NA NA TGTGCCAGCAGCCCAGCGGGCAGATACAATCAGCCCCAGCATTTT CASSPAGRYNQPQHF
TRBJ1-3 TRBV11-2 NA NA TGTGCCAGCAGCTTCTCCGGACAGAACTCTGGAAACACCATATATTTT CASSFSGQNSGNTIYF
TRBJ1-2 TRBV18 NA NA TGTGCCAGCTCACCACTACGGGAGGAAGGGTATGGCTACACCTTC CASSPLREEGYGYTF
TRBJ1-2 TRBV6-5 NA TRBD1 TGTGCCAGCAGGAGAACTACGGGACAGGGCTATGGCTACACCTTC CASRRTTGQGYGYTF
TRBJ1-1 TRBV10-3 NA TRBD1 TGTGCCATCAGTGAGGGGACAGTGGACACTGAAGCTTTCTTT CAISEGTVDTEAFF
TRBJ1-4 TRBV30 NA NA TGTGCCTGGAACAGGAATGAGGCTGAAAAACTGTTTTTT CAWNRNEAEKLFF
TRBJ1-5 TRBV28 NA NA TGTGCCAGCCTAATCACAGGGAGCAATCAGCCCCAGCATTTT CASLITGSNQPQHF
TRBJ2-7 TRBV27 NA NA TGTGCCAGCAGTTTAGGCCCCGGTGGCTCCTACGAGCAGTACTTC CASSLGPGGSYEQYF
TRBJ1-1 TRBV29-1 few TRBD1 TGCAGCGTTGATCAGGCAGGGGGTTACACTGAAGCTTTCTTT CSVDQAGGYTEAFF
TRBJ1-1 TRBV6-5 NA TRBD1 TGTGCCAGCAGTTACCTTCGGACAGGGAAGAACACTGAAGCTTTCTTT CASSYLRTGKNTEAFF
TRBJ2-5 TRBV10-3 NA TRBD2 TGTGCCATCAGTGATTGGACTAGCGGGGAGACCCAGTACTTC CAISDWTSGETQYF
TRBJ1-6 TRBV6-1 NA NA TGTGCCAGCAGTGATTTAGCCGGGACCACCTATAATTCACCCCTCCACTTT CASSDLAGTTYNSPLHF
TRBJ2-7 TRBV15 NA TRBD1 TGTGCCACCAGCAGTATGGGGACAGGGCCCGCTTCCTACGAGCAGTACTTC CATSSMGTGPASYEQYF
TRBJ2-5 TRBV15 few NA TGTGCCACCAGCAGAGATTGGGAGACCCAGTACTTC CATSRDWETQYF
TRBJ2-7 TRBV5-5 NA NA TGTGCCAGCAGCCTCGGTCCGGACGAGCTGGACGAGCAGTACTTC CASSLGPDELDEQYF
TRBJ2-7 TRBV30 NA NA TGTGCCTGGAGGGCATTCGGCAGATCCTACGAGCAGTACTTC CAWRAFGRSYEQYF
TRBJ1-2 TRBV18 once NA TGTGCCAGCACATCATCCGGGACAAGGGGCTATGGCTACACCTTC CASTSSGTRGYGYTF
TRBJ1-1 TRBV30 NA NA TGTGCCTGGAGTGACAGGGCGGACACTGAAGCTTTCTTT CAWSDRADTEAFF
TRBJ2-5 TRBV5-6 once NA TGTGCCAGCAGCTTGGTGGGGGGAGAGACCCAGTACTTC CASSLVGGETQYF
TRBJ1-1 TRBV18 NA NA TGTGCCAGCTCACCAGTTGCCAGGGAGGCCACTGAAGCTTTCTTT CASSPVAREATEAFF
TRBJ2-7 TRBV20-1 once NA TGCAGTGCCAATTCCCTCAAGCAGTACTTC CSANSLKQYF
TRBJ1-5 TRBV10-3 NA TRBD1 TGTGCCATCAGTGAGGGACAGGGGGTAGCGAGCAATCAGCCCCAGCATTTT CAISEGQGVASNQPQHF
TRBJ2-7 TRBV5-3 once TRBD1 TGTGCCAGAAGCAGAGAGCCGGGACAGCACATGTCAGAGCAGTACTTC CARSREPGQHMSEQYF
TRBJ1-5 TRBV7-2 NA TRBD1 TGTGCCAGCAGCCGGGACAGGGGGTATCAGCCCCAGCATTTT CASSRDRGYQPQHF
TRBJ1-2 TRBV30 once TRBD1 TGTGCCTGGAGCGCGACTTCCGGGACAGGGTATGGCTACACCTTC CAWSATSGTGYGYTF
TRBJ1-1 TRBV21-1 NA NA TGTGCCAGCAGCAAAGGAACGCAGGGGAGGAACACTGAAGCTTTCTTT CASSKGTQGRNTEAFF